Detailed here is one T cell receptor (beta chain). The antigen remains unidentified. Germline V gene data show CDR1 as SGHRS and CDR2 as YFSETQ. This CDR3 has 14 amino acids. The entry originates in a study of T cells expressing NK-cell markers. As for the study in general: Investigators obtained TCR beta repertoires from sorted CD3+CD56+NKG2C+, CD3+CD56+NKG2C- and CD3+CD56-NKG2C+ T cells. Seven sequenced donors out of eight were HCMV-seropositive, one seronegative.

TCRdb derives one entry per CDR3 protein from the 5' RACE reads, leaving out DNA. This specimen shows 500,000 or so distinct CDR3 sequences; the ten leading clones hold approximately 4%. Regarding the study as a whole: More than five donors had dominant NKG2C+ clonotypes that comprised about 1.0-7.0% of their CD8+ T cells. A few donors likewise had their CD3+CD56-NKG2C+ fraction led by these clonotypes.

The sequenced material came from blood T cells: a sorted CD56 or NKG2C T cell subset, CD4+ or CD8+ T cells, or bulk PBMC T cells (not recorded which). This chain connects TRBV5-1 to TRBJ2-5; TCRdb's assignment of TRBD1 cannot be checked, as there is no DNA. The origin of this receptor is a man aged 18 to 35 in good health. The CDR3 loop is CASSGAEGQETQYF.